Below are 32 T cell receptor beta chains sequenced from a single sample in a study of blood T cell repertoires in COVID-19. The data were produced by immunoSEQ multiplex PCR, yet TCRdb's version contains in-frame clones alone and is incomplete. The repertoire holds 300,000 to 450,000 clones, with 80% to 90% as singletons. Specimen: PBMCs or T cells enriched from blood (not recorded which). The source is a man between 18 and 29 years old who had recovered from COVID-19.

This clone was recorded only once. This chain connects TRBV7-7 to TRBJ2-5, with D hard to call. Germline values: CDR1 SSHAT, CDR2 FNYEAQ (reference sequence). The CDR3 runs to 12 residues. V was shortened by 4 bases and J by 5 bases, with 8 bases between the two germline ends. DNA of the CDR3: TGTGCCAGCAGCTCTCCCGGGGAGACCCAGTACTTC. Its protein product is CASSSPGETQYF.

V usage is TRBV5-4 and J usage is TRBJ1-1; 9 nucleotides match TRBD1. Trimming at V came to 0 bases and at J to 1 base, leaving 7 bases not matched to a gene. Germline V gene data show CDR1 as SGHNT and CDR2 as YYREEE (reference sequence). The CDR3 totals 17 residues. CDR3 coding DNA: TGTGCCAGCAGCTTGGGTGATACAGGGGGCAGGAACACTGAAGCTTTCTTT. Residues: CASSLGDTGGRNTEAFF.

This clone was detected only once. At one end, the junction sequence differs from germline, possibly due to a read error. This chain uses TRBV12-3 or TRBV12-4 with TRBJ1-2; 7 nucleotides align to TRBD1. The CDR3 extends over 12 amino acids. CDR3 sequence: CASSFARTGIIF. Here the CDR3 DNA reads TGTGCCAGCAGTTTTGCCCGGACAGGTATAATTTTC.

The chain uses TRBV5-5 and TRBJ1-6; no reliable D call. Germline CDR1 is SGHKS and CDR2 is YYEKEE (reference sequence). The CDR3 has 15 residues. The V end was cut by 0 bases, the J end by 2 bases, with 6 bases between. The DNA of the CDR3 is TGTGCCAGCAGCTTGGCCGGGACCTATAATTCACCCCTCCACTTT. Amino acids: CASSLAGTYNSPLHF.

The V call is TRBV11-2, the J call TRBJ1-1; no clear D. Trimming removed 5 bases at V and 0 bases at J, with 7 bases between. Germline-derived CDR1 and CDR2 are SGHAT and FQNNGV. This CDR3 spans 13 amino acids. CDR3 in amino acids: CASSPPMNTEAFF. The CDR3 DNA reads TGTGCCAGCAGCCCCCCTATGAACACTGAAGCTTTCTTT.

V usage is TRBV7-8 and J usage is TRBJ2-4; D is perhaps TRBD1 (8 bases). The CDR3 spans 14 residues. Germline V lookup: CDR1 SGHVS, CDR2 FQNEAQ. With 3 bases removed from V and 7 bases from J, the gap between germline ends came to 13 bases. The CDR3 region has the DNA TGTGCCAGCAGCTTCGACAGGGGAGGGAACATTCAGTACTTC. Its protein product is CASSFDRGGNIQYF.

The chain combines TRBV19 with TRBJ2-7; a weak D match, TRBD1 (6 bases). Germline CDR1 is LNHDA and CDR2 is SQIVND (reference sequence). V lost 5 bases, J lost 3 bases, and 11 bases lay in between. The CDR3 covers 13 residues. DNA of the CDR3: TGTGCCAGTAGTTTGGGACACTTCTACGAGCAGTACTTC. Amino acid sequence: CASSLGHFYEQYF.

This chain uses TRBV3-1 (or the pseudogene TRBV3-2) with TRBJ2-3, with 10 nucleotides matching TRBD2. Looked up from germline, CDR1 is LGHDT and CDR2 is YNNKEL (reference sequence). The J segment lost 0 bases and the V segment lost 4 bases, leaving 4 bases of the junction unmatched. The CDR3 sequence is 16 residues long. The CDR3 DNA follows: TGTGCCAGCAGCCCAATAGCGGGGGGCAGCACAGATACGCAGTATTTT. Translated, it gives CASSPIAGGSTDTQYF.

This clone was counted once. V usage is TRBV29-1 and J usage is TRBJ2-3; D is unclear. Deletions cut 8 bases from V and 1 base from J, with 16 bases between. In germline, CDR1 is SQVTM, CDR2 ANQGSEA. The CDR3 runs 14 residues. The CDR3 DNA sequence: TGCAGCAACGTGCCCCAGTTGGGCACAGATACGCAGTATTTT. Its protein is CSNVPQLGTDTQYF.

The chain links TRBV19 to TRBJ1-3; no clear D. Germline V gene lookup returns CDR1 LNHDA and CDR2 SQIVND (reference sequence). This CDR3 spans 14 amino acids. Trimming stripped 6 bases from V and 1 base from J, with 10 bases between. The CDR3: CASSSRGSGNTIYF. CDR3 nucleotide sequence: TGTGCCAGTAGCTCGCGGGGATCTGGAAACACCATATATTTT.

The genes are TRBV3-1 (or the pseudogene TRBV3-2) and TRBJ2-7, with D maybe TRBD1 (6 bases). The CDR3 is 15 amino acids. The ends were cut back, 1 base at V and 3 bases at J, with 13 bases in the middle. Germline loops: CDR1 LGHDT, CDR2 YNNKEL (reference sequence). For the CDR3, the DNA is TGTGCCAGCAGCCAAGTAGGGGGTATTTACTACGAGCAGTACTTC. Protein: CASSQVGGIYYEQYF.

The chain links TRBV29-1 to TRBJ1-2; TRBD1 matches at 9 bases. The CDR3 is made up of 16 amino acids. CDR1 SQVTM and CDR2 ANQGSEA come from the germline V gene. V lost 5 bases, J lost 2 bases, and 12 bases stayed unmatched. CDR3 loop: CSVSKGTGNINYGYTF. The CDR3 DNA follows: TGCAGCGTTTCCAAAGGGACAGGGAATATAAACTATGGCTACACCTTC. Combining the CDR3 with reference TRBV29-1 and TRBJ1-2 gives the whole variable domain SAVISQKPSRDICQRGTSLTIQCQVDSQVTMMFWYRQQPGQSLTLIATANQGSEATYESGFVIDKFPISRPNLTFSTLTVSNMSPEDSSIYLCSVSKGTGNINYGYTFGSGTRLTVV.

The chain is built from TRBV11-2 and TRBJ2-7; TRBD2 aligns across 7 bases. Germline assignment: CDR1 SGHAT and CDR2 FQNNGV. This CDR3 region has 14 residues. The V and J ends lost 8 bases and 0 bases, in that order; junction bases with no gene match: 7. The CDR3 protein is CASGGDPSSYEQYF. CDR3 in DNA: TGTGCCAGCGGGGGGGACCCAAGCTCCTACGAGCAGTACTTC.

This chain connects TRBV6-5 to TRBJ2-7; D unclear. Germline values: CDR1 MNHEY, CDR2 SVGAGI. Between the trimmed V and J ends, which lost 5 bases and 1 base, there was a span of 12 bases. This CDR3 region has 14 residues. The CDR3 spells CASSKILESYEQYF. The CDR3 DNA follows: TGTGCCAGCAGTAAGATTCTAGAATCCTACGAGCAGTACTTC.

The chain links TRBV27 to TRBJ2-1; 8 nucleotides line up with TRBD2. Germline V gene lookup returns CDR1 MNHEY and CDR2 SMNVEV (reference sequence). The CDR3 length is 14 residues. With 6 bases clipped from V and 10 bases from J, the junction kept 11 bases outside the gene matches. The CDR3 coding sequence is TGTGCCAGCAGCGGCGGACTAGCCGGTGGCGAGCAGTTCTTC. This gives the protein CASSGGLAGGEQFF.

The chain recombines TRBV5-1 with TRBJ1-2; a weak D match, TRBD1 (5 bases). The V gene's germline CDR1 is SGHRS and CDR2 YFSETQ. The CDR3 length is 13 residues. Deletions cut 4 bases from V and 0 bases from J, with 7 bases between. The CDR3 region is CASSGGANYGYTF. As DNA, the CDR3 is TGCGCCAGCAGCGGGGGGGCTAACTATGGCTACACCTTC.

The V call is TRBV5-6, the J call TRBJ2-7, with D tentatively TRBD1 (7 bases). The CDR3 runs to 14 residues. Germline CDR1 and CDR2: SGHDT and YYEEEE. The V end was cut by 2 bases, the J end by 3 bases, with 12 bases between. CDR3 DNA: TGTGCCAGCAGCTTTTGGCAGGGGGGCTACGAGCAGTACTTC. This gives the protein CASSFWQGGYEQYF.

V and J are TRBV11-2 and TRBJ2-5; 9 bases align to TRBD2. The junction had 10 bases not matched to a gene; V was cut back by 5 bases and J by 6 bases. Germline V gives CDR1 SGHAT, CDR2 FQNNGV. The CDR3 is made up of 15 amino acids. The CDR3, as DNA: TGTGCCAGCAGCCTTTCGACCGGGACTAGCCAGACCCAGTACTTC. Protein sequence: CASSLSTGTSQTQYF.

This rearrangement joins TRBV10-3 to TRBJ1-2; tentatively, D is TRBD1 (5 bases). CDR1 and CDR2 from the germline V gene are ENHRY and SYGVKD. The CDR3 consists of 11 residues. Trimming cost V 10 bases and J 3 bases, with 9 bases left between them. CDR3 nucleotides: TGTGCCACCGGGGGGGACTATGGCTACACCTTC. Its translation: CATGGDYGYTF.

The genes are TRBV19 and TRBJ2-1; D unclear. Germline V gene data show CDR1 as LNHDA and CDR2 as SQIVND (reference sequence). The CDR3 extends over 12 amino acids. V gave up 0 bases and J gave up 8 bases, with 5 bases separating them. The CDR3 is CASSIDRHEQFF. CDR3 bases: TGTGCCAGTAGTATAGATCGTCATGAGCAGTTCTTC.

This chain links TRBV2 with TRBJ2-7; D perhaps matches TRBD1 (6 bases). The germline V gene encodes CDR1 SNHLY and CDR2 FYNNEI. Between the trimmed V and J ends, which lost 8 bases and 9 bases, there was a span of 17 bases. The CDR3 extends over 12 amino acids. The CDR3 nucleotides are TGTGCCAGCTCAGATAGGACAGTGGGGCAGTACTTC. This translates into CASSDRTVGQYF.

This rearrangement joins TRBV11-2 to TRBJ2-5; a possible D gene is TRBD2 (7 bases). Germline lookup yields CDR1 SGHAT and CDR2 FQNNGV. The V end was cut by 4 bases, the J end by 4 bases, with 16 bases between. There are 15 residues in the CDR3. In nucleotides, the CDR3 is TGTGCCAGCAGCTCTGGGGGGGCCTCGGGAGAGACCCAGTACTTC. It is translated as CASSSGGASGETQYF.

The chain combines TRBV2 with TRBJ1-1, with 9 positions matching TRBD1. J gave up 8 bases and V 11 bases, and 9 bases lay outside the gene matches. The CDR3 loop spans 12 amino acids. Germline-derived CDR1 and CDR2 are SNHLY and FYNNEI. The CDR3 DNA follows: TGTGCCGGAGACTGGGGGACAGGGGAAGCTTTCTTT. Translating it yields CAGDWGTGEAFF.

The V and J genes are TRBV15 and TRBJ2-1, with 11 nucleotides matching TRBD2. Germline loops: CDR1 LNHNV, CDR2 YYDKDF (reference sequence). Losses at the gene ends were 1 base for V and 7 bases for J; bases not matched to a gene: 6. The CDR3 loop spans 16 amino acids. CDR3 DNA sequence: TGTGCCACCAGCAGAGGTCTAGCGGGAGGTGAGAATGAGCAGTTCTTC. It specifies CATSRGLAGGENEQFF.

The chain combines TRBV5-5 with TRBJ2-7; TRBD2 agrees at 8 bases. The CDR3 is 15 residues long. V lost 3 bases, J lost 1 base, and 6 bases stayed unmatched. The germline gives CDR1 SGHKS, CDR2 YYEKEE (reference sequence). The DNA of the CDR3 is TGTGCCAGCAGCTGGGAGCGGGGGTTGTCCTACGAGCAGTACTTC. Protein: CASSWERGLSYEQYF. Full variable domain (missing parts from reference TRBV5-5 and TRBJ2-7): DAGVTQSPTHLIKTRGQQVTLRCSPISGHKSVSWYQQVLGQGPQFIFQYYEKEERGRGNFPDRFSARQFPNYSSELNVNALLLGDSALYLCASSWERGLSYEQYFGPGTRLTVT.

The rearrangement uses TRBV3-1 (or the pseudogene TRBV3-2) and TRBJ2-3; 9 bases map to TRBD2. The germline V gene has CDR1 LGHDT and CDR2 YNNKEL (reference sequence). Unmatched junction bases numbered 20, after V lost 6 bases and J lost 1 base. There are 20 residues in the CDR3. The CDR3 spells CASSPRGVSGGTTCTDTQYF. The CDR3 nucleotides are TGTGCCAGCAGTCCAAGAGGTGTTAGCGGGGGCACAACTTGCACAGATACGCAGTATTTT.

The chain has TRBV27 and TRBJ2-1; weak D call: TRBD1 (6 bases). In germline, CDR1 is MNHEY, CDR2 SMNVEV (reference sequence). The V gene lost 2 bases and the J gene lost 3 bases, with 8 bases spanning the gap. CDR3 length: 14 residues. CDR3 sequence reads: CASSLGRGYNEQFF. CDR3 sequence (DNA): TGTGCCAGCAGTTTAGGCAGGGGCTACAATGAGCAGTTCTTC.

The rearrangement links TRBV18 to TRBJ2-1; 10 positions match TRBD2. CDR1 and CDR2 from the germline V gene are KGHSH and LQKENI. With V trimmed by 6 bases and J by 4 bases, 6 bases remained unmatched. The CDR3 runs 15 residues. CDR3 sequence (DNA): TGTGCCAGCTCGCAAGGACTAGCGGATTACAATGAGCAGTTCTTC. Protein sequence: CASSQGLADYNEQFF.

The chain has TRBV3-1 (or the pseudogene TRBV3-2) and TRBJ1-3; D gene uncertain. The CDR3 sequence is 16 residues long. Germline V gene sequence: CDR1 LGHDT, CDR2 YNNKEL (reference sequence). Trimming took off 4 bases at V and 0 bases at J, with 13 bases between the two ends. The CDR3 region is CASSPNDWSSGNTIYF. DNA for the CDR3: TGTGCCAGCAGCCCAAATGACTGGAGCTCTGGAAACACCATATATTTT.

The V and J genes are TRBV5-4 and TRBJ2-7; weak D call: TRBD1 (6 bases). V was trimmed by 4 bases and J by 4 bases, leaving 15 bases between them. The CDR3 runs 14 residues. Germline V lookup: CDR1 SGHNT, CDR2 YYREEE (reference sequence). The CDR3 DNA sequence: TGTGCCAGCAGCCTAAAGCAGGGGCAATACGAGCAGTACTTC. Its protein is CASSLKQGQYEQYF.

This chain links TRBV2 with TRBJ2-5, with TRBD2 identical over 8 bases. Germline CDR1 SNHLY, CDR2 FYNNEI. CDR3 length equals 15 residues. The trim removed 5 bases at V and 1 base at J, leaving 6 bases unmatched. The CDR3 nucleotides are TGTGCCAGCAGTCCCGGGAGCGGGAGCCAAGAGACCCAGTACTTC. It codes for CASSPGSGSQETQYF.

The rearrangement uses TRBV7-8 and TRBJ2-2, with D perhaps matching TRBD2 (6 bases). CDR1 and CDR2 (germline): SGHVS, FQNEAQ. V shed 5 bases and J shed 4 bases, with 17 bases lying between them. There are 16 residues in the CDR3. The CDR3 nucleotides are TGTGCCAGCAGCCCGGAGGGCCTAGTAAGCACCGGGGAGCTGTTTTTT. It is translated as CASSPEGLVSTGELFF.